The 32 T cell receptor beta chains below all came from one sample that was sequenced in a study of blood T cells in healthy people across ages. Primers used in a second PCR of about 6 to 11 cycles were a sample-barcoded 5' primer and a J-beta primer mix. One entry per CDR3 protein results from TCRdb running MiXCR on the 5' RACE reads. The sample shows about 1.1 million distinct CDR3 sequences, under 40% of them seen only once. Sequenced sample: blood. These receptors originate from a man between 18 and 29 years old in good health.

The genes are TRBV25-1 and TRBJ1-1, with D unresolved. CDR1 MGHDK and CDR2 SYGVNS come from the germline V gene. CDR3 length: 11 residues. Trimming removed 4 bases from V and 11 bases from J, with 11 bases in between. CDR3 amino acids: CASSGPLRAFF. For the CDR3, the DNA is TGTGCCAGCAGTGGACCCCTGCGGGCTTTCTTT. The entire variable domain, with the rest obtained from reference TRBV25-1 and TRBJ1-1, is as follows: EADIYQTPRYLVIGTGKKITLECSQTMGHDKMYWYQQDPGMELHLIHYSYGVNSTEKGDLSSESTVSRIRTEHFPLTLESARPSHTSQYLCASSGPLRAFFGQGTRLTVV.

This clonotype appeared once. V is TRBV29-1 and J is TRBJ2-1, with 7 bases fitting TRBD1. The trim removed 5 bases at V and 6 bases at J, leaving 10 bases unmatched. This CDR3 has 14 residues. Germline V gene data show CDR1 as SQVTM and CDR2 as ANQGSEA. The CDR3 loop reads CSVPLDRRGNEQFF. The CDR3 coding sequence is TGCAGCGTTCCTTTGGACAGGAGAGGCAATGAGCAGTTCTTC.

This clonotype was found a few times. V and J are TRBV30 and TRBJ1-6; D may be TRBD1 (5 bases). CDR1 and CDR2 from the germline V gene are GTSNPN and SVGIG (reference sequence). The CDR3 has 20 amino acids. The germline V and J ends were trimmed by 4 bases and 0 bases, with 25 bases remaining between them. CDR3 DNA: TGTGCCTGGACCGGATTTGAGGGGCCGCCGGCCCTCTCCTATAATTCACCCCTCCACTTT. Translation: CAWTGFEGPPALSYNSPLHF.

About this clonotype itself: Possible read error: a much larger clone is one base away. The rearrangement links TRBV7-8 to TRBJ2-7; the D gene is possibly TRBD1 (5 bases). The last part of the DNA fits TRBJ2-5 better; the J call may be wrong. CDR1 is SGHVS and CDR2 is FQNEAQ in the germline V gene. The CDR3 sequence is 16 residues long. CDR3 sequence reads: CASSLIVDSARETQYF. DNA for the CDR3: TGTGCCAGCAGCCTGATAGTTGACAGTGCGAGAGAGACCCAGTACTTC.

This clonotype occurred a few times. The chain recombines TRBV5-1 with TRBJ2-3; 7 nucleotides agree with TRBD2. Per germline, CDR1 SGHRS and CDR2 YFSETQ. The CDR3 is 15 residues long. Trimming at V came to 0 bases and at J to 6 bases, leaving 7 bases not matched to a gene. The CDR3, as DNA: TGCGCCAGCAGCTTGGCGGCTAGCGGTCAGGATACGCAGTATTTT. Protein: CASSLAASGQDTQYF.

A few counts support this clonotype. The chain carries TRBV4-1 and TRBJ2-3; D gene ambiguous. The CDR3 sequence is 14 residues long. V shed 4 bases and J shed 3 bases, with 11 bases lying between them. Germline CDR1 is MGHRA and CDR2 is YSYEKL. CDR3 sequence (DNA): TGCGCCAGCAGCCTTCGACCCCAAACAGATACGCAGTATTTT. It codes for CASSLRPQTDTQYF.

The rearrangement links TRBV7-9 to TRBJ2-1; 7 nucleotides align to TRBD2. J was trimmed by 4 bases and V by 3 bases; bases with no gene match: 6. Germline V gene data show CDR1 as SEHNR and CDR2 as FQNEAQ (reference sequence). The CDR3 is made up of 15 amino acids. The CDR3 DNA follows: TGTGCCAGCAGCTTGTTGGGGACTAAGTACAATGAGCAGTTCTTC. It yields the protein CASSLLGTKYNEQFF.

V and J are TRBV6-6 and TRBJ2-7; TRBD1 matches 8 bases. Losses at the gene ends were 5 bases for V and 0 bases for J; bases not matched to a gene: 6. The CDR3 covers 15 residues. CDR1 MNHNY and CDR2 SVGAGI come from the germline V gene (reference sequence). CDR3 residues: CASSRDRGTSYEQYF. CDR3 DNA: TGTGCCAGCAGTAGAGACAGGGGCACCTCCTACGAGCAGTACTTC.

This sequence joins TRBV4-2 and TRBJ1-1, with D unresolved. V was shortened by 4 bases and J by 5 bases, with 8 bases between the two germline ends. The CDR3 has 12 amino acids. CDR1 and CDR2 (germline): LGHNA, YNFKEQ. CDR3 sequence reads: CASSPSRTEAFF. The CDR3 DNA follows: TGTGCCAGCAGCCCCTCTAGGACTGAAGCTTTCTTT.

This clonotype turned up a few times. The rearrangement uses TRBV24-1 and TRBJ2-5, with D perhaps given as TRBD1 or TRBD2 (6 bases each). V lost 4 bases to trimming and J lost 9 bases, with 17 bases between them. Germline lookup yields CDR1 KGHDR and CDR2 SFDVKD. The CDR3 is made up of 14 amino acids. The CDR3 DNA is TGTGCCACCAGTGACACGGGAAGGGGGGATTCCCAGTACTTC. This translates into CATSDTGRGDSQYF.

V gene TRBV20-1 combines with J gene TRBJ2-7, with TRBD2 matching 8 bases. The trim removed 2 bases at V and 0 bases at J, leaving 6 bases unmatched. The CDR3 consists of 15 residues. Germline V CDR1 and CDR2: DFQATT, SNEGSKA (reference sequence). CDR3 residues: CSARRSGGPSYEQYF. CDR3 DNA: TGCAGTGCTAGAAGGTCGGGGGGGCCCTCCTACGAGCAGTACTTC.

The gene calls are TRBV29-1 and TRBJ2-3, with D maybe TRBD2 (5 bases). The CDR3 length is 11 residues. Per germline, CDR1 SQVTM and CDR2 ANQGSEA. V was shortened by 4 bases and J by 6 bases, with 8 bases between the two germline ends. The CDR3, as DNA: TGCAGCGTTGCCCCGGGGGATACGCAGTATTTT. Protein: CSVAPGDTQYF.

This clonotype was picked up a small number of times. V usage is TRBV20-1 and J usage is TRBJ1-6, with 8 bases aligning to TRBD1. After removal of 4 bases from V and 7 bases from J, the junction contained 6 bases not matched to a gene. CDR3 length: 14 residues. CDR1 and CDR2 (germline): DFQATT, SNEGSKA (reference sequence). The CDR3 bases are TGCAGTGCTACGACAGGGGCAGGGAATTCACCCCTCCACTTT. This encodes CSATTGAGNSPLHF.

This sequence joins TRBV6-2 or TRBV6-3 and TRBJ1-2; 10 bases are shared with TRBD1. The ends lost 6 bases at V and 4 bases at J; junction bases unmatched: 5. Germline V gives CDR1 MNHEY, CDR2 SVGEGT. The CDR3 is 14 residues long. CDR3 protein: CASRTGQGTYGYTF. For the CDR3, the DNA is TGTGCCAGCAGGACGGGACAGGGGACCTATGGCTACACCTTC.

This chain uses TRBV18 with TRBJ2-7, with D possibly matching TRBD1 (6 bases). This CDR3 region has 15 residues. The V gene lost 4 bases and the J gene lost 5 bases, with 18 bases spanning the gap. Germline CDR1 is KGHSH and CDR2 is LQKENI. The CDR3 bases are TGTGCCAGCTCACTGAACCGGGACAATCCGGACGAGCAGTACTTC. It is translated as CASSLNRDNPDEQYF.

The CDR3 loop is CASSLEQSGEKLFF. As DNA, the CDR3 is TGTGCCAGCAGCTTAGAACAATCCGGGGAAAAACTGTTTTTT. The gene calls are TRBV7-2 and TRBJ1-4; D gene unclear. From germline, CDR1 is SGHTA and CDR2 FQGNSA. This CDR3 region has 14 residues. V was clipped by 1 base and J by 8 bases, with 11 bases between them.

This clonotype showed up just a few times. This chain uses TRBV5-1 with TRBJ2-7, with no clear D. The CDR3 length is 13 residues. Trimming stripped 1 base from V and 2 bases from J, with 7 bases between. Germline CDR1 and CDR2: SGHRS and YFSETQ. The CDR3 here is CASSLIEPYEQYF. The CDR3 DNA reads as TGCGCCAGCAGCTTGATCGAGCCCTACGAGCAGTACTTC.

This clonotype turned up a few times. The gene calls are TRBV9 and TRBJ1-4; 7 bases are a match to TRBD1. Germline values: CDR1 SGDLS, CDR2 YYNGEE. The ends lost 0 bases at V and 8 bases at J; junction bases unmatched: 4. This CDR3 has 14 amino acids. The CDR3 sequence: CASSVGQGDEKLFF. DNA of the CDR3: TGTGCCAGCAGCGTAGGACAGGGCGACGAAAAACTGTTTTTT.

The genes are TRBV12-3 or TRBV12-4 and TRBJ2-4, with no clear D. The CDR3 extends over 16 amino acids. Trimming pared 4 bases from V and 0 bases from J, leaving 13 bases between. As DNA, the CDR3 is TGTGCCAGCAGTTCGACTGGCTTTTTAGCCAAAAACATTCAGTACTTC. As protein: CASSSTGFLAKNIQYF.

This clonotype was detected only a few times. The V call is TRBV5-1, the J call TRBJ2-5, with no clear D. The ends were cut back, 0 bases at V and 2 bases at J, with 8 bases in the middle. The length of the CDR3 is 14 residues. CDR1 and CDR2 from the germline V gene are SGHRS and YFSETQ. CDR3 in DNA: TGCGCCAGCAGCTTGGCTATGTCTCAAGAGACCCAGTACTTC. As protein: CASSLAMSQETQYF.

The CDR3 here is CASSLAQGIYNEQFF. CDR3 coding DNA: TGCGCCAGCAGCTTGGCACAGGGGATCTACAATGAGCAGTTCTTC. The V and J genes are TRBV5-1 and TRBJ2-1; TRBD1 agrees at 7 bases. Germline assignment: CDR1 SGHRS and CDR2 YFSETQ. V was pared by 0 bases and J by 3 bases, with 3 bases of the junction left unmatched. CDR3 length equals 15 residues.

J is TRBJ2-3 and V is TRBV4-2, with D unclear. Trimming took 1 base from V and 5 from J, leaving 13 bases between them. In germline, CDR1 is LGHNA, CDR2 YNFKEQ. The CDR3 extends over 15 amino acids. The CDR3: CASSQGVLIQDTQYF. In DNA form, the CDR3 reads TGTGCCAGCAGCCAAGGGGTGCTAATTCAAGATACGCAGTATTTT.

The chain carries TRBV12-3 or TRBV12-4 and TRBJ2-3; a possible D gene is TRBD1 (6 bases). The CDR3 is 12 amino acids. Trimming left V 3 bases short and J 6 bases short, with 7 bases between. For the CDR3, the DNA is TGTGCCAGCAGTTTCCAGGGGGATACGCAGTATTTT. Amino acid sequence: CASSFQGDTQYF.

This clonotype showed up just once. The rearrangement uses TRBV3-1 and TRBJ1-2; D gene ambiguous. CDR1 and CDR2 from the germline V gene are LGHDT and YNNKEL (reference sequence). V was trimmed by 1 base and J by 6 bases, leaving 18 bases between them. CDR3 length equals 16 residues. This CDR3 is CASSQVEATSRHGYTF. DNA of the CDR3: TGTGCCAGCAGCCAAGTAGAGGCCACATCACGGCATGGCTACACCTTC.

The chain couples TRBV6-6 to TRBJ1-2; 8 bases align to TRBD1. V gave up 2 bases and J gave up 8 bases; unmatched junction bases: 7. The CDR3 sequence is 14 residues long. Germline V gene sequence: CDR1 MNHNY, CDR2 SVGAGI (reference sequence). CDR3 coding DNA: TGTGCCAGCAGTTACGGGTCAGGGGGCGAGGGCTACACCTTC. This sequence encodes CASSYGSGGEGYTF.

This clonotype showed up just a few times. The chain combines TRBV11-2 with TRBJ2-1, with D perhaps TRBD1 or TRBD2 (5 bases each). The tail of the sequence fits TRBJ2-7 better, so the J call may be wrong. The CDR3 extends over 17 amino acids. Looked up from germline, CDR1 is SGHAT and CDR2 is FQNNGV. The CDR3 region has the DNA TGTGCCAGCAGCTTAGAACCGGGACCCGGCTCCTACAATGAGCAGTACTTC. Its protein product is CASSLEPGPGSYNEQYF.

This clonotype was counted between two and nine times. The chain recombines TRBV12-3 or TRBV12-4 with TRBJ2-2; perhaps D is TRBD1 or TRBD2 (6 bases each). This CDR3 has 14 amino acids. The germline V and J ends were trimmed by 10 bases and 3 bases, with 15 bases remaining between them. Written as DNA, the CDR3 is TGTGCCATGGGGAGGCAGGGGTACACCGGGGAGCTGTTTTTT. Translation gives CAMGRQGYTGELFF.

This chain uses TRBV6-2 or TRBV6-3 with TRBJ1-5; 9 bases match TRBD1. V gave up 6 bases and J gave up 1 base; unmatched junction bases: 7. Germline-derived CDR1 and CDR2 are MNHEY and SVGEGT. CDR3 length: 16 amino acids. The CDR3 here is CASRRAGTGSNQPQHF. DNA for the CDR3: TGTGCCAGCAGACGAGCCGGGACAGGGAGCAATCAGCCCCAGCATTTT.

V and J are TRBV7-9 and TRBJ1-1; TRBD1 matches at 7 bases. The CDR3 loop spans 13 amino acids. Looked up from germline, CDR1 is SEHNR and CDR2 is FQNEAQ (reference sequence). After removal of 0 bases from V and 7 bases from J, the junction contained 2 bases not matched to a gene. Here the CDR3 reads CASSLATGSEAFF. The CDR3, as DNA: TGTGCCAGCAGCTTAGCGACAGGGAGTGAAGCTTTCTTT.

The table lists this clonotype with a count of one. CDR3: CASSVSFADTQYF. Written as DNA, the CDR3 is TGTGCCAGCAGTGTGTCTTTTGCGGATACGCAGTATTTT. The chain uses TRBV12-3 or TRBV12-4 and TRBJ2-3; no clear D. The CDR3 is 13 amino acids. Trimming took 5 bases from V and 6 from J, leaving 12 bases between them.

This clonotype was counted only a few times. The chain links TRBV2 to TRBJ1-2, with TRBD1 matching over 7 bases. Germline assignment: CDR1 SNHLY and CDR2 FYNNEI. This CDR3 comprises 15 residues. V was clipped by 1 base and J by 2 bases; unmatched bases: 4. In DNA, the CDR3 is TGTGCCAGCAGTGAAGTGGGCAGGGGGAACTATGGCTACACCTTC. Protein product: CASSEVGRGNYGYTF. The full variable domain, rest sourced from reference TRBV2 and TRBJ1-2, is EPEVTQTPSHQVTQMGQEVILRCVPISNHLYFYWYRQILGQKVEFLVSFYNNEISEKSEIFDDQFSVERPDGSNFTLKIRSTKLEDSAMYFCASSEVGRGNYGYTFGSGTRLTVV.

The chain couples TRBV3-1 to TRBJ2-3, with TRBD2 matching 15 bases. Trimming cost V 1 base and J 5 bases; bases outside gene matches: 7. CDR3 length equals 18 residues. From germline, CDR1 is LGHDT and CDR2 YNNKEL (reference sequence). For the CDR3, the DNA is TGTGCCAGCAGCCAAGGGACTAGCGGGGGGGCCACTGGAGATACGCAGTATTTT. It yields the protein CASSQGTSGGATGDTQYF.